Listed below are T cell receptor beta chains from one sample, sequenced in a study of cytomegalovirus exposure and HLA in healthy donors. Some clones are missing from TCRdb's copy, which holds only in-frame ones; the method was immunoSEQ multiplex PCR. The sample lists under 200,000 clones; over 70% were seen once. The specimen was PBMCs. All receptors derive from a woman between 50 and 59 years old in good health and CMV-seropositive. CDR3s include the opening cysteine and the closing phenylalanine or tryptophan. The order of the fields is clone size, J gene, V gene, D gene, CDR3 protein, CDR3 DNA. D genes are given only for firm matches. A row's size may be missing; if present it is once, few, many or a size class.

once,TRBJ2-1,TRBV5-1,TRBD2,CASSLGSSGSSYNEQFF,TGCGCCAGCAGCTTGGGTTCTAGCGGGAGTTCCTACAATGAGCAGTTCTTC
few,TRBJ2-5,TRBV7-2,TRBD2,CASSTLAGGPRGETQYF,TGTGCCAGCAGCACCCTAGCGGGAGGGCCTCGCGGGGAGACCCAGTACTTC
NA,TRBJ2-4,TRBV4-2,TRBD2,CASSFRTSGRDSQYF,TGTGCCAGCAGCTTCCGGACTAGCGGACGGGACAGTCAGTACTTC
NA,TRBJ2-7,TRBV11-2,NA,CASSPGRRSTSYEQYF,TGTGCCAGCAGCCCCGGTCGGCGGAGTACCTCCTACGAGCAGTACTTC
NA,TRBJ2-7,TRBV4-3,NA,CASSRDFNAGEQYF,TGCGCCAGCAGCCGAGACTTCAATGCGGGGGAGCAGTACTTC
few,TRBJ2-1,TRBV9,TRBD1,CASSVGTGVRNEQFF,TGTGCCAGCAGCGTAGGGACAGGGGTTCGCAATGAGCAGTTCTTC
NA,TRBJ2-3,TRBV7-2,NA,CASSSGVPSGTDTQYF,TGTGCCAGCAGCTCCGGGGTCCCCTCAGGCACAGATACGCAGTATTTT
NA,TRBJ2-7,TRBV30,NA,CAWGQGYEQYF,TGTGCCTGGGGGCAGGGCTACGAGCAGTACTTC
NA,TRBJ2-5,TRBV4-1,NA,CASSQAGETQYF,TGCGCCAGCAGCCAAGCGGGGGAGACCCAGTACTTC
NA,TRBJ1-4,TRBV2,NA,CASSPLSARGEKLFF,TGTGCCAGCAGTCCCCTCAGCGCTCGGGGTGAAAAACTGTTTTTT
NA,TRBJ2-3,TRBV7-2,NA,CASSPSHPARGDTQYF,TGTGCCAGCAGCCCGTCGCACCCCGCCAGGGGTGATACGCAGTATTTT
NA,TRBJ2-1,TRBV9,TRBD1,CASSASDRVFNNEQFF,TGTGCCAGCAGCGCTTCGGACAGGGTCTTTAACAATGAGCAGTTCTTC
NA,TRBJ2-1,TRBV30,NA,CAWMRTFGDNEQFF,TGTGCCTGGATGAGGACTTTCGGGGACAATGAGCAGTTCTTC
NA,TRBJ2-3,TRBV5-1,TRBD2,CASSFRGSSTDTQYF,TGCGCCAGCAGCTTTCGCGGGAGTAGTACAGATACGCAGTATTTT
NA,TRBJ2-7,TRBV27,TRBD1,CASSAGTGGYEQYF,TGTGCCAGCAGTGCCGGGACAGGGGGCTACGAGCAGTACTTC
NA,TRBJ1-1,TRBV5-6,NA,CASSAGVNTEAFF,TGTGCCAGCAGCGCAGGGGTTAACACTGAAGCTTTCTTT
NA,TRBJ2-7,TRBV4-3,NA,CASSQDLANSDEQYF,TGCGCCAGCAGCCAAGATTTAGCAAATAGCGACGAGCAGTACTTC
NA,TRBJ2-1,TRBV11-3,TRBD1,CASSRAGQVNEQFF,TGTGCCAGCAGCCGCGCGGGACAGGTCAATGAGCAGTTCTTC
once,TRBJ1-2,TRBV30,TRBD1,CAWATGATNYGYTF,TGTGCCTGGGCCACAGGGGCTACTAACTATGGCTACACCTTC
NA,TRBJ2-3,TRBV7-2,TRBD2,CASSLLSGPFTDTQYF,TGTGCCAGCAGCCTCCTTAGCGGGCCCTTCACAGATACGCAGTATTTT
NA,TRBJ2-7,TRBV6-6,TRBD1,CASSSGTGVQQYF,TGTGCCAGCAGTTCCGGGACAGGGGTTCAGCAGTACTTC
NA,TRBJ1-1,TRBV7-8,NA,CASSDFPGDTEAFF,TGTGCCAGCAGCGACTTCCCGGGGGACACTGAAGCTTTCTTT
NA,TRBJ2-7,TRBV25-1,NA,CASSEYRTGRDEQYF,TGTGCCAGCAGTGAATACAGGACAGGGAGGGACGAGCAGTACTTC
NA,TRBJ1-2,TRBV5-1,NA,CASSPTTANYGYTF,TGCGCCAGCAGCCCGACAACGGCTAACTATGGCTACACCTTC
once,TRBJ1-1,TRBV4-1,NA,CASSPRGEATEAFF,TGCGCCAGCAGCCCCCGGGGGGAGGCAACTGAAGCTTTCTTT
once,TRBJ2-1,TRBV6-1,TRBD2,CASSVSLSSGNYNEQFF,TGTGCCAGCAGTGTCTCCTTAAGTAGCGGGAACTACAATGAGCAGTTCTTC
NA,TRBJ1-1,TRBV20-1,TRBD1,CSARGRGGAFF,TGCAGTGCCAGGGGGCGCGGTGGAGCTTTCTTT
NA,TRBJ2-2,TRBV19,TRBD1,CASTLTGGRNTGELFF,TGTGCCAGTACCTTGACAGGGGGCAGGAACACCGGGGAGCTGTTTTTT
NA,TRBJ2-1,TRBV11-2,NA,CASSLDSSSYNEQFF,TGTGCCAGCAGCTTAGATTCCAGCTCCTACAATGAGCAGTTCTTC
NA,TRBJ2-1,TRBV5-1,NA,CASSLVPGNEQFF,TGCGCCAGCAGCTTGGTCCCCGGCAATGAGCAGTTCTTC
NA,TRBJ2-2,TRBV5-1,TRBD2,CASSLDLAGGTGELFF,TGCGCCAGCAGCTTGGACCTAGCGGGAGGGACCGGGGAGCTGTTTTTT
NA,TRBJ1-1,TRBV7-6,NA,CASSPSTVTEAFF,TGTGCCAGCAGCCCGTCGACAGTCACTGAAGCTTTCTTT
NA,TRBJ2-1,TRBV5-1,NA,CASSLETEQFF,TGCGCCAGCAGCTTGGAAACAGAGCAGTTCTTC
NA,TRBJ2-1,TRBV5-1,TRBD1,CASSFTGGAYNEQFF,TGCGCCAGCAGCTTTACAGGGGGCGCCTACAATGAGCAGTTCTTC
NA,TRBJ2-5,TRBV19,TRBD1,CASSIGTEETQYF,TGTGCCAGTAGTATTGGGACAGAAGAGACCCAGTACTTC
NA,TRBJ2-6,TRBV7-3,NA,CASSATGTGANVLTF,TGTGCCAGCAGCGCCACAGGGACTGGGGCCAACGTCCTGACTTTC
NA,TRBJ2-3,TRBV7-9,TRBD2,CSSSLETSERYF,TGTTCCAGCAGCTTAGAGACTAGCGAGCGGTATTTT
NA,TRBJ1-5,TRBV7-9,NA,CASSLGEGTKPQHF,TGTGCCAGCAGCTTAGGTGAGGGAACCAAGCCCCAGCATTTT
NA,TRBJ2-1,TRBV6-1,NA,CASSPGSLYNEQFF,TGTGCCAGCAGCCCGGGATCCCTCTACAATGAGCAGTTCTTC
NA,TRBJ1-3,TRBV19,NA,CASCSVWNTIYF,TGTGCCAGTTGCTCGGTTTGGAACACCATATATTTT
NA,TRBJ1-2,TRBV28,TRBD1,CASSQGVYGYTF,TGTGCCAGCAGTCAGGGGGTCTATGGCTACACCTTC
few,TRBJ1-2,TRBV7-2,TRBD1,CASSLGGRQGDYGYTF,TGTGCCAGCAGCTTAGGCGGGAGGCAGGGGGACTATGGCTACACCTTC
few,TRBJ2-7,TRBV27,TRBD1,CASSPGTGSLGYEQYF,TGTGCCAGCAGTCCCGGGACAGGCTCTCTTGGGTACGAGCAGTACTTC
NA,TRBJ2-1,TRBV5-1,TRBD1,CASSFTGTGTDEQFF,TGCGCCAGCAGCTTCACCGGGACAGGGACCGATGAGCAGTTCTTC
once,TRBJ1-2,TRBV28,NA,CASSFYRVGGYTF,TGTGCCAGCAGTTTCTACAGGGTGGGCGGCTACACCTTC
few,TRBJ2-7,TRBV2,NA,CASSYQGSDEQYF,TGTGCCAGCAGTTACCAGGGATCCGACGAGCAGTACTTC
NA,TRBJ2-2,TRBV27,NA,CASSLISGPNTGELFF,TGTGCCAGCAGTTTAATTTCAGGTCCCAACACCGGGGAGCTGTTTTTT
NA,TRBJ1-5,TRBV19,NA,CASSPRQYNQPQHF,TGTGCCAGTAGTCCCCGACAGTACAATCAGCCCCAGCATTTT
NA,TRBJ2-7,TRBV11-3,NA,CASSLRRGAAYEQYF,TGTGCCAGCAGCTTACGACGGGGGGCGGCTTATGAGCAGTACTTC
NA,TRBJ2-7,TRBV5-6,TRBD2,CASSAGLYEQYF,TGTGCCAGCAGCGCGGGACTATACGAGCAGTACTTC
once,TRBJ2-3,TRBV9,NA,CASSVLGSATDTQYF,TGTGCCAGCAGCGTATTAGGGAGTGCAACAGATACGCAGTATTTT
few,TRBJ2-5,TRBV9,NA,CASSGRGETQYF,TGTGCCAGCAGTGGAAGGGGAGAGACCCAGTACTTC
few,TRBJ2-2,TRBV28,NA,CASSGLPRVVTHPNTGELFF,TGTGCCAGCAGTGGACTACCACGTGTCGTGACTCACCCGAACACCGGGGAGCTGTTTTTT
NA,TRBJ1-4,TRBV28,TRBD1,CASLAPYGGRDRGPFNEKLFF,TGTGCCAGCCTAGCCCCTTATGGAGGTCGGGACAGGGGACCCTTTAATGAAAAACTGTTTTTT
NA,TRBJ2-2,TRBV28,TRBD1,CASSSPGQGATGELFF,TGTGCCAGCAGTTCACCGGGACAGGGGGCAACCGGGGAGCTGTTTTTT
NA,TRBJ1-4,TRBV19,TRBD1,CASGEQGINEKLFF,TGTGCCAGTGGCGAACAGGGGATTAATGAAAAACTGTTTTTT
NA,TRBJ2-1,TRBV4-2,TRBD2,CASSLGLAGDSSYNEQFF,TGTGCCAGCAGTTTAGGACTAGCGGGAGATTCCTCCTACAATGAGCAGTTCTTC
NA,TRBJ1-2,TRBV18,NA,CASSLGGGPYGYTF,TGTGCCAGCTCACTCGGCGGGGGACCCTATGGCTACACCTTC
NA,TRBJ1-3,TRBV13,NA,CASSTSGIGNTIYF,TGTGCCAGCAGCACTTCAGGGATTGGAAACACCATATATTTT